These 17 T cell receptor beta chains came from one sample sequenced in a study of T cell repertoires in cytomegalovirus infection. TCRdb reanalysed the reads using MiXCR and keeps one entry per CDR3 protein. The sample carries around 300,000 distinct CDR3 sequences, roughly 9.5% recorded once. Sequences were obtained from PBMCs. Receptor source: a human donor in good health (CMV status not recorded). Some clones in this sample may be carry-over from other donors' samples.

This clonotype was recorded many times. V usage is TRBV27 and J usage is TRBJ1-6; TRBD1 might be the D (5 bases). V was shortened by 7 bases and J by 4 bases, with 17 bases between the two germline ends. This CDR3 spans 16 amino acids. Germline V gene sequence: CDR1 MNHEY, CDR2 SMNVEV (reference sequence). CDR3 DNA: TGTGCCAGCACCCCTACCGGGGGGGGTTATAATTCACCCCTCCACTTT. Residues: CASTPTGGGYNSPLHF.

This rearrangement joins TRBV6-6 to TRBJ2-5, with 13 nucleotides matching TRBD2. The CDR3 length is 13 residues. J gave up 8 bases and V 7 bases, and 4 bases lay outside the gene matches. The germline gives CDR1 MNHNY, CDR2 SVGAGI (reference sequence). The CDR3 spells CASIRTSGGTQYF. The CDR3 DNA is TGTGCCAGCATCCGGACTAGCGGGGGAACCCAGTACTTC.

The chain carries TRBV5-4 and TRBJ2-5; either TRBD1 or TRBD2 may supply D (6 bases each). V lost 4 bases and J lost 5, with 15 bases in between. The CDR3 sequence is 14 residues long. The V gene's germline CDR1 is SGHNT and CDR2 YYREEE (reference sequence). This CDR3 reads CASSPNGGRETQYF. The CDR3 coding sequence is TGTGCCAGCAGCCCGAACGGGGGCCGGGAGACCCAGTACTTC.

The chain links TRBV6-1 to TRBJ2-7; tentatively, D is TRBD1 (7 bases). Germline loops: CDR1 MNHNS, CDR2 SASEGT. The CDR3 extends over 14 amino acids. Between the trimmed V and J ends, which lost 11 bases and 7 bases, there was a span of 24 bases. The CDR3 nucleotides are TGTGCCTCCGCAGGGGGGCCCATCGTGGAGGAGCAGTACTTC. Translated: CASAGGPIVEEQYF.

The sample holds many counts of this clonotype. V is TRBV7-2 and J is TRBJ2-3; TRBD2 matches at 11 bases. Germline loops: CDR1 SGHTA, CDR2 FQGNSA. The V and J ends lost 5 bases and 11 bases, in that order; junction bases with no gene match: 15. The CDR3 consists of 16 residues. The CDR3 coding sequence is TGTGCCAGCAGCCGTACCCTCCCCCGACTAGCGGGAATGCAGTATTTT. Its translation is CASSRTLPRLAGMQYF.

The genes are TRBV20-1 and TRBJ2-7; 7 nucleotides line up with TRBD1. Trimming took 3 bases from V and 3 from J; bases not matched to a gene: 2. The germline V gene has CDR1 DFQATT and CDR2 SNEGSKA (reference sequence). CDR3 size: 12 residues. CDR3 nucleotide sequence: TGCAGTGCTAGCGACAGGGACTACGAGCAGTACTTC. This translates into CSASDRDYEQYF.

This clonotype was counted ten times or more. The rearrangement uses TRBV7-2 and TRBJ1-3; a weak D match, TRBD1 (5 bases). The germline V and J ends were trimmed by 1 base and 3 bases, with 10 bases remaining between them. Germline V CDR1 and CDR2: SGHTA, FQGNSA. The CDR3 runs to 15 residues. The CDR3 nucleotides read TGTGCCAGCAGCTTAGGGGGCAGCTTTGGAAACACCATATATTTT. This gives the protein CASSLGGSFGNTIYF.

In this sample, this clonotype turned up many times. This chain uses TRBV7-3 with TRBJ1-5; D unresolved. Looked up from germline, CDR1 is SGHTA and CDR2 is FQGTGA. The CDR3 spans 14 residues. The V end lost 1 base, the J end lost 3 bases, and 7 bases lay between the germline ends. DNA for the CDR3: TGTGCCAGCAGCTTAAGTCCAGTCAATCAGCCCCAGCATTTT. This gives the protein CASSLSPVNQPQHF.

The chain recombines TRBV11-2 with TRBJ2-3, with D possibly matching TRBD1 (6 bases). V dropped 2 bases and J dropped 5 bases, with 17 bases sitting between them. Germline values: CDR1 SGHAT, CDR2 FQNNGV. The CDR3 is 16 amino acids. The DNA for the CDR3 is TGTGCCAGCAGCTTACTTGCCGTGGGGGCGGGAGATACGCAGTATTTT. Its protein product is CASSLLAVGAGDTQYF.

This clonotype has a count of ten or more. The chain couples TRBV7-2 to TRBJ2-3; 7 bases align to TRBD2. Germline V gene data show CDR1 as SGHTA and CDR2 as FQGNSA. The CDR3 is 14 amino acids. V was clipped by 5 bases and J by 2 bases; unmatched bases: 4. CDR3 DNA sequence: TGTGCCAGCAGCCCTCTAGCGGCCACAGATACGCAGTATTTT. This codes for CASSPLAATDTQYF.

The J gene is TRBJ1-6, the V gene TRBV7-8, with D unclear. This CDR3 has 15 residues. Trimming took 1 base from V and 7 from J, leaving 11 bases between them. CDR1 is SGHVS, CDR2 FQNEAQ, per germline. CDR3 sequence (DNA): TGTGCCAGCAGCTTAGTCAAGGGTTGGAATTCACCCCTCCACTTT. Translating it yields CASSLVKGWNSPLHF. The whole variable domain, filled in from reference TRBV7-8 and TRBJ1-6, reads GAGVSQSPRYKVAKRGQDVALRCDPISGHVSLFWYQQALGQGPEFLTYFQNEAQLDKSGLPSDRFFAERPEGSVSTLKIQRTQQEDSAVYLCASSLVKGWNSPLHFGNGTRLTVT.

This clonotype was found many times. The V call is TRBV20-1, the J call TRBJ1-5; maybe TRBD1 (5 bases). The CDR3 is 12 residues long. Germline-derived CDR1 and CDR2 are DFQATT and SNEGSKA (reference sequence). V dropped 6 bases and J dropped 3 bases, with 9 bases sitting between them. CDR3 loop: CSAGAANQPQHF. CDR3 DNA: TGCAGTGCAGGGGCGGCCAATCAGCCCCAGCATTTT.

The chain carries TRBV28 and TRBJ2-5; D unclear. V shed 3 bases and J shed 1 base, with 9 bases lying between them. The CDR3 is 14 residues long. Germline V lookup: CDR1 MDHEN, CDR2 SYDVKM. This chain's CDR3 is CASSFVDPQETQYF. DNA for the CDR3: TGTGCCAGCAGTTTCGTGGATCCCCAAGAGACCCAGTACTTC.

This clonotype has a count of ten or more. The chain's CDR3 is CASSSETGGSPLHF. CDR3 DNA: TGTGCCAGCAGCTCGGAGACAGGGGGATCACCCCTCCACTTT. This rearrangement joins TRBV7-2 to TRBJ1-6, with 9 nucleotides matching TRBD1. This CDR3 contains 14 residues. Germline V gives CDR1 SGHTA, CDR2 FQGNSA. Unmatched junction bases numbered 5, after V lost 4 bases and J lost 10 bases.

This clonotype was picked up many times. V is TRBV5-4 and J is TRBJ1-1, with 7 bases aligning to TRBD1. The length of the CDR3 is 15 residues. CDR1 and CDR2 (germline): SGHNT, YYREEE (reference sequence). Germline trimming cut 4 bases from V and 7 bases from J; bases unmatched to any gene: 13. CDR3 residues: CASSPAVGQLGEAFF. CDR3 bases: TGTGCCAGCAGCCCCGCGGTGGGACAGCTGGGTGAAGCTTTCTTT.

To note about this clonotype: Given a much more abundant clone one base away, this may be a read error. The CDR3 nucleotides are TGTGCCAGCAGCTCAAGGACAGGGGTTTACGATGAGCAGTTCTTC. It codes for CASSSRTGVYDEQFF. The chain uses TRBV7-2 and TRBJ2-1, with 9 bases that match TRBD1. The CDR3 is made up of 15 amino acids. CDR1 is SGHTA, CDR2 FQGNSA, per germline. Trimming removed 4 bases from V and 8 bases from J; junction bases left unmatched: 9.

This clonotype was observed once. J is TRBJ2-1 and V is TRBV6-2 or TRBV6-3; D remains ambiguous. This CDR3 has 13 amino acids. In germline, CDR1 is MNHEY, CDR2 SVGEGT. Trimming cost V 4 bases and J 7 bases, with 11 bases left between them. As DNA, the CDR3 is TGTGCCAGCAGTTCGGGTAGCAGTAATGAGCAGTTCTTC. It specifies CASSSGSSNEQFF.